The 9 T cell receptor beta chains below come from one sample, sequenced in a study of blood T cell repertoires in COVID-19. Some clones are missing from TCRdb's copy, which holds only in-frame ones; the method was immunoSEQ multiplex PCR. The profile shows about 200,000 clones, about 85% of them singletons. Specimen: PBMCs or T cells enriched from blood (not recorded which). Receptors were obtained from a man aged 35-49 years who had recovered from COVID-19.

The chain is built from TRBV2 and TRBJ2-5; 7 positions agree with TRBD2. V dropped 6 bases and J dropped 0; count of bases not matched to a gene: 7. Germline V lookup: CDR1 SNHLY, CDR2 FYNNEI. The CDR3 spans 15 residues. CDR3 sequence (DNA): TGTGCCAGCAGGGAGCGGGGTTTGTACCAAGAGACCCAGTACTTC. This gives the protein CASRERGLYQETQYF.

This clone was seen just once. Here the CDR3 DNA reads TGTGCCAGCAGCCACCAGGGGATTACTGAAGCTTTCTTT. Translating gives CASSHQGITEAFF. This sequence joins TRBV3-1 (or the pseudogene TRBV3-2) and TRBJ1-1, with D perhaps matching TRBD1 (6 bases). This CDR3 is 13 amino acids long. V shed 3 bases and J shed 5 bases, with 10 bases lying between them. Germline V gene lookup returns CDR1 LGHDT and CDR2 YNNKEL (reference sequence).

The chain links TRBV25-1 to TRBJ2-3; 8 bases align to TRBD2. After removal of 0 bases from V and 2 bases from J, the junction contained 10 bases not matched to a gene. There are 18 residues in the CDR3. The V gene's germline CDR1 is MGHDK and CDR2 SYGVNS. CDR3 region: CASSEYRVLAGYTDTQYF. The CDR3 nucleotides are TGTGCCAGCAGTGAATATCGCGTCCTAGCGGGTTACACAGATACGCAGTATTTT.

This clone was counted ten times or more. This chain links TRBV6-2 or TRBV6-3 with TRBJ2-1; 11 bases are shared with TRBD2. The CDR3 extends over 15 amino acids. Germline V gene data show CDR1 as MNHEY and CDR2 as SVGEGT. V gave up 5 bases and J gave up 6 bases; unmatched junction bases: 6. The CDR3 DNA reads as TGTGCCAGCAGTGGGCTAGCGGGAGGAGGCAATGAGCAGTTCTTC. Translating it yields CASSGLAGGGNEQFF.

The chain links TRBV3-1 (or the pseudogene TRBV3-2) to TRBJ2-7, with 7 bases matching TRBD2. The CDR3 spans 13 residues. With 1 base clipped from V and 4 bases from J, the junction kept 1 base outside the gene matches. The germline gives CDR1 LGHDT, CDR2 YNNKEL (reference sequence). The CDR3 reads CASSQAGGYEQYF. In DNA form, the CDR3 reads TGTGCCAGCAGCCAAGCGGGAGGATACGAGCAGTACTTC.

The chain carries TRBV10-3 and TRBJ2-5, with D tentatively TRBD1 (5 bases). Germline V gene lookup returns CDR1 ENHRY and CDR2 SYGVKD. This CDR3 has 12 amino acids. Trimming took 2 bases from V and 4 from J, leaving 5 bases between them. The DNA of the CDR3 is TGTGCCATCAGTGAGAGGGGAGAGACCCAGTACTTC. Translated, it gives CAISERGETQYF.

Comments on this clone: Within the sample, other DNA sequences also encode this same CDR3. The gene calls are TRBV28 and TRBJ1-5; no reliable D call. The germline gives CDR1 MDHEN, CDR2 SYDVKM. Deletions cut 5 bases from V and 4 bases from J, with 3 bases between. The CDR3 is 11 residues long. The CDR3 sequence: CASSLNQPQHF. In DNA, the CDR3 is TGTGCCAGCAGTCTTAATCAGCCCCAGCATTTT.

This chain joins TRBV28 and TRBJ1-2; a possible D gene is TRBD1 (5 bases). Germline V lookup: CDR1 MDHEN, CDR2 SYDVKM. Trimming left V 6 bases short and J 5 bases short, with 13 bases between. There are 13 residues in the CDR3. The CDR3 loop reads CASRPSGDYGYTF. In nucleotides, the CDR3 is TGTGCCAGCAGGCCGTCGGGGGATTATGGCTACACCTTC.

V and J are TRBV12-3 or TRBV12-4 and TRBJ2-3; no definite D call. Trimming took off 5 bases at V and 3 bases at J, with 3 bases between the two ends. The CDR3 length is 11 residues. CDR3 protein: CASSRTDTQYF. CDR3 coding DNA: TGTGCCAGCAGTCGGACAGATACGCAGTATTTT.